This T cell receptor beta chain was found in a study of shared clonotypes between healthy human individuals. Overall study results and limits: Naive subsets typically showed greater estimated richness than memory subsets.

CDR3 length: 13 residues. Germline lookup yields CDR1 LNHDA and CDR2 SQIVND (reference sequence). The V end lost 5 bases, the J end lost 6 bases, and 13 bases lay between the germline ends. Selected positively for CCR7 and CD45RO-negative, naive CD8 cells excluded terminally differentiated effector memory CD45RA+ cells. TCRdb's table, derived via immunoSEQ multiplex PCR, lists solely in-frame clones and lacks some. This sample yields hundreds of thousands of clones, of which 90% to 95% are seen a single time; about 25% belongs to the top ten. This clone was seen once. Its antigen is undetermined. Sequencing was done on a sample of naive CD8+ T cells sorted from blood. The rearrangement joins TRBV19 to TRBJ1-1; D is unresolved. The sequence was collected from a man aged 30-40 years in good health. CDR3 in amino acids: CASSLSSPAEAFF. CDR3 in DNA: TGTGCCAGTAGTCTATCATCCCCCGCTGAAGCTTTCTTT.